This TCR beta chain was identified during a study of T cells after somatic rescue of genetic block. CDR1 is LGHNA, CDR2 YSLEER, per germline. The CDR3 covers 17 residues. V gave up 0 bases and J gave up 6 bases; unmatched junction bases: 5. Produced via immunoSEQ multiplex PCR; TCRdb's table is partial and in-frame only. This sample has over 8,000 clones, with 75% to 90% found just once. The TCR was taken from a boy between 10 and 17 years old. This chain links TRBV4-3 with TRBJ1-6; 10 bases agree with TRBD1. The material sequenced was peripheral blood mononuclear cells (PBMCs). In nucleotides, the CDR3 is TGCGCCAGCAGCCAAGATGCCGGGACAGGGGTTAATTCACCCCTCCACTTT. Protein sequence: CASSQDAGTGVNSPLHF.